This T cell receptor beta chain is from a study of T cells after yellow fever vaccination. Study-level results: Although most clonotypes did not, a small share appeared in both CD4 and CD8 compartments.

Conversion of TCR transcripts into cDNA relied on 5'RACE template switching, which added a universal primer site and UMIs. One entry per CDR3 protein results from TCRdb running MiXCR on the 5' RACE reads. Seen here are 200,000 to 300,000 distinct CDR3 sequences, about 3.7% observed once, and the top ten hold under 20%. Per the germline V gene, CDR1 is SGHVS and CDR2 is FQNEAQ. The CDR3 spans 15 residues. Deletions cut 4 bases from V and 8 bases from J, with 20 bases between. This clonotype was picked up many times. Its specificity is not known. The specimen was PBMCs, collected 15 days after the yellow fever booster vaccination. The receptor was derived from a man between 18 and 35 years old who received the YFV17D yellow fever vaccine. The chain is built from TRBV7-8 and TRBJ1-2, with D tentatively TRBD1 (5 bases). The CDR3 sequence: CASSSLYGTKGGYTF. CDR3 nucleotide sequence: TGTGCCAGCAGCTCCCTCTATGGGACTAAAGGCGGCTACACCTTC.